One sample yielded the 27 T cell receptor beta chains listed below, sequenced in a study of shared T cell receptors in the human thymus. Clones were sequenced by immunoSEQ multiplex PCR, and TCRdb holds only the in-frame ones, with some missing. The sample lists about 660,000 clones, roughly 86% occurring once. This same sample was also taken into another study, of human thymus T cells.

Sequenced input: thymocytes. The receptor set was obtained from a boy in the first two years of life with a congenital heart defect.

This clone has a single count. This sequence joins TRBV28 and TRBJ2-5, with TRBD1 matching over 9 bases. J lost 5 bases, V lost 3 bases, and 13 bases had no gene match. Germline V gene data show CDR1 as MDHEN and CDR2 as SYDVKM. The CDR3 length is 17 residues. The CDR3 DNA sequence: TGTGCCAGCAGTTTTTGCGCAGATCGGGACAGGGAGGAGACCCAGTACTTC. It yields the protein CASSFCADRDREETQYF.

The J gene is TRBJ2-7, the V gene TRBV7-9, with 9 bases aligning to TRBD1. The germline V gene has CDR1 SEHNR and CDR2 FQNEAQ (reference sequence). The CDR3 contains 16 residues. J lost 2 bases, V lost 5 bases, and 10 bases had no gene match. The CDR3 here is CASSQTTTGGPYEQYF. The CDR3 DNA follows: TGTGCCAGCAGCCAAACCACGACAGGGGGTCCCTACGAGCAGTACTTC.

This chain uses TRBV25-1 with TRBJ2-7, with D maybe TRBD1 (6 bases). The germline gives CDR1 MGHDK, CDR2 SYGVNS. The CDR3 is 16 residues long. V shed 4 bases and J shed 3 bases, with 19 bases lying between them. CDR3 protein: CASSASGEYRYYEQYF. CDR3 DNA: TGTGCCAGCAGTGCGTCAGGGGAGTACCGTTACTACGAGCAGTACTTC.

This chain uses TRBV5-4 with TRBJ1-2; D is possibly TRBD1 (5 bases). Germline V CDR1 and CDR2: SGHNT, YYREEE (reference sequence). V lost 1 base to trimming and J lost 0 bases, with 19 bases between them. The CDR3 totals 18 residues. The CDR3: CASSLFPEGRKANYGYTF. The CDR3 DNA reads TGTGCCAGCAGCTTGTTCCCGGAGGGGAGGAAAGCTAACTATGGCTACACCTTC.

The rearrangement joins TRBV7-9 to TRBJ2-7, with D perhaps TRBD1 (6 bases). The CDR3 is 14 amino acids. Per germline, CDR1 SEHNR and CDR2 FQNEAQ (reference sequence). Trimming removed 1 base from V and 4 bases from J, with 11 bases in between. This CDR3 reads CASSLGTDQYEQYF. Written as DNA, the CDR3 is TGTGCCAGCAGCTTAGGGACAGACCAATACGAGCAGTACTTC.

On this clone: One end of the junction is discordant with germline, which a read error may explain. The gene calls are TRBV7-9 and TRBJ1-2; D not certain. The CDR3 consists of 12 residues. The germline V gene has CDR1 SEHNR and CDR2 FQNEAQ (reference sequence). As DNA, the CDR3 is TGTGCCAGCAGCTTTAATGGCCGCCCGCGCGGATTC. It specifies CASSFNGRPRGF. The entire variable domain, with the rest obtained from reference TRBV7-9 and TRBJ1-2, is as follows: DTGVSQNPRHKITKRGQNVTFRCDPISEHNRLYWYRQTLGQGPEFLTYFQNEAQLEKSRLLSDRFSAERPKGSFSTLEIQRTEQGDSAMYLCASSFNGRPRGFGSGTRLTVV.

The chain carries TRBV4-3 and TRBJ2-1, with 9 positions matching TRBD2. The CDR3 loop spans 16 amino acids. In germline, CDR1 is LGHNA, CDR2 YSLEER. The J segment lost 8 bases and the V segment lost 4 bases, leaving 12 bases of the junction unmatched. The CDR3 DNA is TGCGCCAGCAGCCGATCAAACCCGGGACTAGCCTATGAGCAGTTCTTC. Protein product: CASSRSNPGLAYEQFF.

This clone was counted a single time. This rearrangement joins TRBV18 to TRBJ2-7; a weak D match, TRBD2 (6 bases). The germline V and J ends were trimmed by 4 bases and 3 bases, with 16 bases remaining between them. The CDR3 covers 15 residues. Germline CDR1 KGHSH, CDR2 LQKENI. Here the CDR3 DNA reads TGTGCCAGCTCACTGTCTGCGGGATCGATCTACGAGCAGTACTTC. This sequence encodes CASSLSAGSIYEQYF.

This chain uses TRBV2 with TRBJ2-7, with D tentatively TRBD1 (6 bases). Trimming took off 6 bases at V and 3 bases at J, with 15 bases between the two ends. This CDR3 is 14 amino acids long. Germline V gene sequence: CDR1 SNHLY, CDR2 FYNNEI. For the CDR3, the DNA is TGTGCCAGCAGCTACAGGGTCCCTATCTACGAGCAGTACTTC. Translation gives CASSYRVPIYEQYF.

The chain has TRBV28 and TRBJ1-5, with 9 nucleotides matching TRBD1. Germline V lookup: CDR1 MDHEN, CDR2 SYDVKM. Trimming at V came to 4 bases and at J to 1 base, leaving 14 bases not matched to a gene. The CDR3 spans 19 residues. The CDR3 here is CASSYYGTGFSLSNQPQHF. In DNA, the CDR3 is TGTGCCAGCAGTTATTACGGGACAGGGTTTAGTTTGAGCAATCAGCCCCAGCATTTT.

The chain is built from TRBV15 and TRBJ2-2, with 9 bases identical to TRBD1. Germline V CDR1 and CDR2: LNHNV, YYDKDF (reference sequence). This CDR3 is 16 amino acids long. Trimming at V came to 1 base and at J to 3 bases, leaving 3 bases not matched to a gene. The DNA of the CDR3 is TGTGCCACCAGCAGAGGGGACAGGGCCTACACCGGGGAGCTGTTTTTT. The encoded protein is CATSRGDRAYTGELFF.

The chain recombines TRBV25-1 with TRBJ2-5; 12 nucleotides agree with TRBD2. V lost 3 bases, J lost 4 bases, and 6 bases stayed unmatched. Germline assignment: CDR1 MGHDK and CDR2 SYGVNS. This CDR3 contains 16 residues. The CDR3 region is CASSDTRLAGVETQYF. CDR3 nucleotide sequence: TGTGCCAGCAGTGATACAAGACTAGCGGGGGTAGAGACCCAGTACTTC.

The V and J genes are TRBV28 and TRBJ2-1; 7 positions match TRBD2. The germline gives CDR1 MDHEN, CDR2 SYDVKM. Unmatched junction bases numbered 19, after V lost 1 base and J lost 10 bases. The CDR3 loop spans 18 amino acids. The CDR3 nucleotides read TGTGCCAGCAGTTTATTTCCTCGGGGCGGGAGTTCCCTTTGGGAGCAGTTCTTC. Translation: CASSLFPRGGSSLWEQFF.

V is TRBV27 and J is TRBJ1-1; no definite D call. The CDR3 consists of 16 residues. CDR1 is MNHEY, CDR2 SMNVEV, per germline (reference sequence). V was trimmed by 5 bases and J by 2 bases, leaving 18 bases between them. The CDR3 DNA is TGTGCCAGCAGTCCTCGGGAGAGGAATTTCAACACTGAAGCTTTCTTT. Translation gives CASSPRERNFNTEAFF.

The chain links TRBV4-3 to TRBJ2-5; 11 bases map to TRBD1. This CDR3 spans 16 amino acids. With V trimmed by 3 bases and J by 5 bases, 8 bases remained unmatched. Germline V gene data show CDR1 as LGHNA and CDR2 as YSLEER. The chain's CDR3 is CASSQMGQGVLETQYF. In DNA form, the CDR3 reads TGCGCCAGCAGCCAGATGGGACAGGGGGTTTTGGAGACCCAGTACTTC.

This clone was seen a handful of times. The V gene is TRBV14, the J gene TRBJ1-1, with D hard to call. The V gene lost 8 bases and the J gene lost 7 bases, with 14 bases spanning the gap. Germline assignment: CDR1 SGHDN and CDR2 FVKESK. The CDR3 has 12 amino acids. CDR3 coding DNA: TGTGCCAGCTCCCCGGGGAGAGGTGAAGCTTTCTTT. Translating it yields CASSPGRGEAFF.

This clone was seen only once. The V gene is TRBV28, the J gene TRBJ2-1; 9 nucleotides agree with TRBD1. The V segment lost 6 bases and the J segment 2 bases; nucleotides outside the gene matches: 11. Germline lookup yields CDR1 MDHEN and CDR2 SYDVKM. The CDR3 contains 17 residues. The CDR3 nucleotides are TGTGCCAGCAGCCCTAACTCGACAGGGGGTCCCTACAATGAGCAGTTCTTC. It yields the protein CASSPNSTGGPYNEQFF.

V usage is TRBV5-6 and J usage is TRBJ2-7; maybe TRBD1 (6 bases). This CDR3 has 15 residues. Trimming took off 3 bases at V and 3 bases at J, with 16 bases between the two ends. Germline CDR1 reads SGHDT; CDR2 reads YYEEEE. The CDR3 DNA sequence: TGTGCCAGCAGCTGGAGACAGGCCTACCGCTACGAGCAGTACTTC. Translation gives CASSWRQAYRYEQYF.

The chain carries TRBV2 and TRBJ1-5; 7 bases are shared with TRBD1. Per the germline V gene, CDR1 is SNHLY and CDR2 is FYNNEI. Trimming at V came to 6 bases and at J to 4 bases, leaving 3 bases not matched to a gene. There are 13 residues in the CDR3. The CDR3 nucleotides read TGTGCCAGCAGGGGACAGAATAATCAGCCCCAGCATTTT. It codes for CASRGQNNQPQHF.

The V call is TRBV5-1, the J call TRBJ2-2; TRBD1 agrees at 7 bases. V lost 10 bases and J lost 2; bases outside the gene matches: 8. Germline values: CDR1 SGHRS, CDR2 YFSETQ. This CDR3 is built from 14 residues. This chain's CDR3 is CASTWTGNTGELFF. CDR3 in DNA: TGCGCCTCCACTTGGACAGGCAACACCGGGGAGCTGTTTTTT. Combining the CDR3 with reference TRBV5-1 and TRBJ2-2 gives the whole variable domain KAGVTQTPRYLIKTRGQQVTLSCSPISGHRSVSWYQQTPGQGLQFLFEYFSETQRNKGNFPGRFSGRQFSNSRSEMNVSTLELGDSALYLCASTWTGNTGELFFGEGSRLTVL.

CDR3 in DNA: TGTGCCAGCAACGTCCAGGGGACCGGGGAGCTGTTTTTT. This translates into CASNVQGTGELFF. This rearrangement joins TRBV11-2 to TRBJ2-2; weak D call: TRBD1 (6 bases). Looked up from germline, CDR1 is SGHAT and CDR2 is FQNNGV. The V end lost 7 bases, the J end lost 5 bases, and 11 bases lay between the germline ends. The CDR3 is made up of 13 amino acids.

V usage is TRBV12-5 and J usage is TRBJ1-1; TRBD1 agrees at 8 bases. The CDR3 sequence is 13 residues long. V gave up 7 bases and J gave up 1 base; unmatched junction bases: 2. Germline-derived CDR1 and CDR2 are LGHNT and FRNRAP. The CDR3 protein is CASATGENTEAFF. CDR3 in DNA: TGTGCTAGTGCGACAGGGGAGAACACTGAAGCTTTCTTT.

This clone showed up just a few times. This chain uses TRBV2 with TRBJ1-4; 7 bases fit TRBD1. The CDR3 runs 14 residues. V shed 10 bases, J shed 6 bases, and the junction held 11 bases outside the gene matches. Germline values: CDR1 SNHLY, CDR2 FYNNEI. The CDR3 loop reads CATRGGTEDEKLFF. CDR3 DNA: TGTGCCACACGGGGGGGGACAGAGGATGAAAAACTGTTTTTT.

V and J are TRBV28 and TRBJ2-5; the match to TRBD1 covers 7 bases. Trimming removed 2 bases from V and 5 bases from J; junction bases left unmatched: 2. Germline CDR1 reads MDHEN; CDR2 reads SYDVKM. This CDR3 comprises 13 residues. CDR3 residues: CASSLIQGETQYF. In DNA form, the CDR3 reads TGTGCCAGCAGTTTAATACAGGGGGAGACCCAGTACTTC.

The J gene is TRBJ2-5, the V gene TRBV9; weak D call: TRBD2 (6 bases). Germline loops: CDR1 SGDLS, CDR2 YYNGEE. The CDR3 runs to 16 residues. V was shortened by 4 bases and J by 2 bases, with 18 bases between the two germline ends. The CDR3 reads CASSPRTSREQETQYF. CDR3 in DNA: TGTGCCAGCAGCCCCCGAACCTCACGGGAGCAAGAGACCCAGTACTTC.

The gene calls are TRBV4-3 and TRBJ2-3; D is unclear. The CDR3 loop spans 17 amino acids. Germline V gene data show CDR1 as LGHNA and CDR2 as YSLEER. V was shortened by 1 base and J by 3 bases, with 17 bases between the two germline ends. CDR3 in amino acids: CASSQGARRATTDTQYF. CDR3 nucleotide sequence: TGCGCCAGCAGCCAAGGGGCTCGCCGAGCTACAACAGATACGCAGTATTTT.

Points on this clone: This sample also contains other DNA sequences that code for the same CDR3. This chain links TRBV27 with TRBJ1-5; D might be TRBD1 (6 bases). Trimming left V 3 bases short and J 1 base short, with 7 bases between. The CDR3 is 14 residues long. In germline, CDR1 is MNHEY, CDR2 SMNVEV (reference sequence). The CDR3 loop is CASSLQGSNQPQHF. For the CDR3, the DNA is TGTGCCAGCAGTTTGCAGGGGAGCAATCAGCCCCAGCATTTT.